Listed below are T cell receptor beta chains from one sample, sequenced in a study of cytomegalovirus exposure and HLA in healthy donors. The protocol was immunoSEQ multiplex PCR, while the TCRdb copy is restricted to in-frame clones and leaves out a portion. Among about 200,000 clones listed, around 77% were seen once. Source material: PBMCs. The receptor set was obtained from a woman aged 25 to 39 in good health and CMV-seronegative. Each CDR3 is given with its conserved first and last residue. Each record gives: V gene, J gene, CDR3 protein.

>TRBV19|TRBJ1-2
CASSDQLGGTDLNYGYTF
>TRBV19|TRBJ1-1
CASSISPGSTEAFF
>TRBV19|TRBJ1-5
CASSLTGNQPQHF
>TRBV7-6|TRBJ1-1
CASSLIGGVGANTEAFF
>TRBV19|TRBJ2-3
CASSIIGGATDTQYF
>TRBV15|TRBJ1-1
CATSRDLVGTEAFF
>TRBV2|TRBJ1-6
CASRGRRDSPLHF
>TRBV4-2|TRBJ2-2
CASSHSRVNTGELFF
>TRBV6-5|NA
CASSYSRGLYEQYF
>TRBV18|TRBJ1-3
CASSPSGTGGVNTIYF
>TRBV14|TRBJ1-2
CASSHLRSGGANYGYTF
>TRBV6-1|TRBJ2-7
CASRTRQLSYEQYF
>TRBV6-5|TRBJ2-3
CASSVGGTATDTQYF
>TRBV30|TRBJ2-7
CAWSVSGVEQYF
>TRBV7-9|TRBJ2-4
CASSLGKRVGDKNIQYF
>TRBV29-1|TRBJ2-7
CSVLSHGYEQYF
>TRBV4-1|TRBJ1-1
CASSQNWANTEAFF
>TRBV27|TRBJ2-7
CASSWTRTDFYEQYF
>TRBV7-9|TRBJ1-4
CSSSPKGGGLLLSEKLFF
>TRBV2|TRBJ1-6
CASYGGRSPLHF
>TRBV4-1|TRBJ2-2
CASSQAEGTGELFF
>TRBV7-3|TRBJ2-1
CASSLSSGGANEQFF
>TRBV6-5|TRBJ2-7
CASSATYSYEQYF
>TRBV6-4|TRBJ2-2
CASRLAGDTGELFF
>TRBV5-1|TRBJ2-1
CASSLGLAGNNEQFF
>TRBV7-8|TRBJ2-1
CASSHGGASNEQFF
>TRBV5-4|TRBJ2-3
CASSPLAGGKDTQYF
>TRBV5-6|TRBJ1-5
CASSLGGHQPQHF
>TRBV6-5|TRBJ2-2
CASSYSRRTNTGELFF
>TRBV5-1|TRBJ2-7
CASSLPGQTYEQYF
>TRBV4-1|TRBJ2-7
CASSQAGLAGDREQYF
>TRBV27|TRBJ2-1
CASSLSGPSYNEQFF
>TRBV21-1|TRBJ2-7
CASSTSIRDRGWYEQYF
>TRBV2|TRBJ1-2
CASSPRGDGYTF
>TRBV7-2|TRBJ1-5
CASSLAAAAQPQHF
>TRBV28|TRBJ2-1
CASRTGLTGLAGVAEQFF
>TRBV27|TRBJ1-1
CASTQGRGTEAFF
>TRBV6-5|TRBJ1-1
CASSSSVRGLTEAFF
>TRBV27|TRBJ2-3
CASQRAGESTDTQYF
>TRBV5-6|TRBJ1-4
CASSLRTGWGKLFF
>TRBV27|TRBJ2-1
CASSPLAGGAYNEQFF
>TRBV7-6|TRBJ1-2
CASSSGLRGDGYTF
>TRBV7-8|TRBJ1-5
CASSLYGNQPQHF
>TRBV5-1|TRBJ1-4
CASSYGQGIEKLFF
>TRBV30|TRBJ2-1
CAWSVLGRGRTYEQFF
>TRBV29-1|TRBJ2-5
CSARTNQETQYF
>TRBV5-4|TRBJ2-3
CASSLAPGGSTDTQYF
>TRBV9|TRBJ1-2
CASSVAGAGDYGYTF
>TRBV27|TRBJ1-1
CASGITLGGTEAFF
>TRBV5-6|TRBJ2-4
CASSVTSGGSAKNIQYF
>TRBV30|TRBJ1-2
CAWSVWRSSNYGYPF